Each of the 21 T cell receptor beta chains below was sequenced from the same sample in a study of blood T cell repertoires in COVID-19. The table came from immunoSEQ multiplex PCR; TCRdb's copy has only in-frame clones and leaves some out. Here the sample spans approximately 230,000 clones, 87% being singletons. The sample comprised peripheral blood. These receptors were taken from a man aged 18 to 30 with active or convalescent COVID-19.

In nucleotides, the CDR3 is TGCGCCAGCAGCCACCCGTACACCGGGGAGCTGTTTTTT. This gives the protein CASSHPYTGELFF. V is TRBV4-1 and J is TRBJ2-2; D not resolved. Germline V gene lookup returns CDR1 MGHRA and CDR2 YSYEKL. Trimming shortened V by 3 bases and J by 3 bases, and 5 bases separated the two germline ends. CDR3 length equals 13 residues.

This chain uses TRBV28 with TRBJ2-7, with D possibly being TRBD2 (7 bases). V was trimmed by 2 bases and J by 7 bases, leaving 15 bases between them. Germline CDR1 is MDHEN and CDR2 is SYDVKM. The CDR3 length is 14 residues. CDR3: CASSLVAGAREQYF. The CDR3 region has the DNA TGTGCCAGCAGTTTAGTGGCGGGGGCGCGGGAGCAGTACTTC. Looking up the rest from reference TRBV28 and TRBJ2-7 gives the full variable domain: DVKVTQSSRYLVKRTGEKVFLECVQDMDHENMFWYRQDPGLGLRLIYFSYDVKMKEKGDIPEGYSVSREKKERFSLILESASTNQTSMYLCASSLVAGAREQYFGPGTRLTVT.

The genes are TRBV14 and TRBJ1-2, with D possibly being TRBD1 (5 bases). CDR1 and CDR2 from the germline V gene are SGHDN and FVKESK. V was pared by 3 bases and J by 1 base, with 6 bases between. CDR3 length: 13 residues. CDR3 DNA sequence: TGTGCCAGCAGCCAGACAGTTAACTATGGCTACACCTTC. Its translation: CASSQTVNYGYTF.

The chain uses TRBV7-9 and TRBJ2-3, with D perhaps TRBD1 (5 bases). CDR1 is SEHNR and CDR2 is FQNEAQ in the germline V gene (reference sequence). The CDR3 is 14 amino acids. Trimming left V 4 bases short and J 0 bases short, with 8 bases between. The CDR3 spells CASSSWGSTDTQYF. CDR3 DNA: TGTGCCAGCAGCTCTTGGGGCAGCACAGATACGCAGTATTTT.

The J gene is TRBJ2-1, the V gene TRBV14; unclear D gene. The germline V gene has CDR1 SGHDN and CDR2 FVKESK. The CDR3 contains 13 residues. The ends were cut back, 1 base at V and 7 bases at J, with 8 bases in the middle. CDR3 amino acids: CASSQVLGNEQFF. The CDR3 DNA sequence: TGTGCCAGCAGCCAAGTCCTCGGGAATGAGCAGTTCTTC.

V usage is TRBV24-1 and J usage is TRBJ1-1; 7 bases map to TRBD1. Germline-derived CDR1 and CDR2 are KGHDR and SFDVKD. V lost 1 base, J lost 0 bases, and 7 bases stayed unmatched. The CDR3 runs 17 residues. The CDR3 loop is CATSDLPTGIMNTEAFF. The DNA for the CDR3 is TGTGCCACCAGTGATTTACCGACAGGGATTATGAACACTGAAGCTTTCTTT.

As to this clone: The same CDR3 can be traced to other DNA sequences in this sample. The V and J genes are TRBV2 and TRBJ2-2; D is unclear. The CDR3 runs to 12 residues. Trimming removed 5 bases at V and 1 base at J, with 2 bases between. Germline V gene lookup returns CDR1 SNHLY and CDR2 FYNNEI. The CDR3 loop reads CASSLNTGELFF. CDR3 bases: TGTGCCAGCAGTCTGAACACCGGGGAGCTGTTTTTT. Full variable domain (rest looked up from reference TRBV2 and TRBJ2-2): EPEVTQTPSHQVTQMGQEVILRCVPISNHLYFYWYRQILGQKVEFLVSFYNNEISEKSEIFDDQFSVERPDGSNFTLKIRSTKLEDSAMYFCASSLNTGELFFGEGSRLTVL.

The rearrangement uses TRBV5-1 and TRBJ1-1; TRBD1 aligns across 7 bases. There are 14 residues in the CDR3. The ends lost 4 bases at V and 3 bases at J; junction bases unmatched: 6. Germline CDR1 SGHRS, CDR2 YFSETQ. The CDR3 here is CASSRQGGDTEAFF. The CDR3 DNA reads TGCGCCAGCAGCCGACAGGGCGGGGACACTGAAGCTTTCTTT.

V is TRBV6-2 or TRBV6-3 and J is TRBJ2-7, with D unresolved. Trimming stripped 2 bases from V and 4 bases from J, with 12 bases between. The CDR3 covers 14 residues. CDR1 is MNHEY, CDR2 SVGEGT, per germline. The CDR3 sequence: CASSYILRQYEQYF. In DNA, the CDR3 is TGTGCCAGCAGTTACATTCTGAGGCAGTACGAGCAGTACTTC.

The chain recombines TRBV11-3 with TRBJ1-1, with 8 positions matching TRBD1. This CDR3 contains 17 residues. Germline lookup yields CDR1 SGHNT and CDR2 YENEEA. The trim removed 2 bases at V and 1 base at J, leaving 9 bases unmatched. CDR3 nucleotide sequence: TGTGCCAGCAGCTTACTACGGACAGGGTCGAAGAACACTGAAGCTTTCTTT. Its translation is CASSLLRTGSKNTEAFF.

CDR3 amino acids: CASRETGAQNQPQHF. Written as DNA, the CDR3 is TGCGCCAGCAGGGAGACAGGGGCCCAAAATCAGCCCCAGCATTTT. The chain uses TRBV5-1 and TRBJ1-5; TRBD1 aligns across 8 bases. CDR1 and CDR2 from the germline V gene are SGHRS and YFSETQ. V was pared by 5 bases and J by 4 bases, with 8 bases of the junction left unmatched. The CDR3 length is 15 residues.

V and J are TRBV29-1 and TRBJ2-5; 8 bases map to TRBD1. The CDR3 has 12 amino acids. Germline loops: CDR1 SQVTM, CDR2 ANQGSEA. V was pared by 8 bases and J by 4 bases, with 6 bases of the junction left unmatched. As DNA, the CDR3 is TGCAGCACAATACAGGGGGTAGAGACCCAGTACTTC. The encoded protein is CSTIQGVETQYF.

This rearrangement joins TRBV7-9 to TRBJ2-7; TRBD1 matches at 9 bases. The CDR3 totals 14 residues. Germline loops: CDR1 SEHNR, CDR2 FQNEAQ (reference sequence). V trimming: 5 bases; J trimming: 2 bases; junction bases outside the gene matches: 4. This CDR3 is CASSTRQGAYEQYF. The DNA for the CDR3 is TGTGCCAGCAGCACCCGACAGGGGGCCTACGAGCAGTACTTC.

This sequence joins TRBV7-8 and TRBJ1-1; TRBD1 matches 11 bases. Losses at the gene ends were 5 bases for V and 5 bases for J; bases not matched to a gene: 4. The CDR3 has 14 residues. Germline CDR1 is SGHVS and CDR2 is FQNEAQ. This CDR3 reads CASSAGTGGTEAFF. DNA of the CDR3: TGTGCCAGCAGCGCCGGGACAGGGGGGACTGAAGCTTTCTTT.

The CDR3 reads CASSPQSAGFNHEQYF. CDR3 nucleotides: TGTGCCAGCAGCCCTCAAAGTGCGGGCTTTAACCACGAGCAGTACTTC. This chain uses TRBV7-2 with TRBJ2-7; D might be TRBD2 (5 bases). V lost 5 bases and J lost 5, with 22 bases in between. Looked up from germline, CDR1 is SGHTA and CDR2 is FQGNSA. The CDR3 covers 16 residues.

This clone appeared a single time. The V and J genes are TRBV27 and TRBJ2-3; perhaps TRBD2 as D (6 bases). Germline V lookup: CDR1 MNHEY, CDR2 SMNVEV (reference sequence). The germline V and J ends were trimmed by 6 bases and 2 bases, with 12 bases remaining between them. This CDR3 is 14 amino acids long. The CDR3 DNA follows: TGTGCCAGCAGACCCGGGACTGTCACAGATACGCAGTATTTT. The encoded protein is CASRPGTVTDTQYF.

The chain couples TRBV6-1 to TRBJ2-7; 9 bases line up with TRBD2. V dropped 3 bases and J dropped 2; count of bases not matched to a gene: 5. The CDR3 consists of 15 residues. In germline, CDR1 is MNHNS, CDR2 SASEGT. CDR3 region: CASSDVAGGAYEQYF. CDR3 nucleotides: TGTGCCAGCAGTGACGTGGCGGGGGGGGCCTACGAGCAGTACTTC.

The chain couples TRBV12-3 or TRBV12-4 to TRBJ1-2; D gene unclear. This CDR3 has 13 residues. V was clipped by 0 bases and J by 7 bases, with 9 bases between them. CDR3 bases: TGTGCCAGCAGTTTAGCCCGGGGATTTGGCTACACCTTC. This sequence encodes CASSLARGFGYTF.

The rearrangement joins TRBV9 to TRBJ1-1; D possibly corresponds to TRBD1 (6 bases). From germline, CDR1 is SGDLS and CDR2 YYNGEE. The CDR3 is 13 amino acids. V was trimmed by 7 bases and J by 1 base, leaving 11 bases between them. CDR3 amino acids: CASRRGANTEAFF. The CDR3 DNA sequence: TGTGCCAGCCGCCGGGGGGCGAACACTGAAGCTTTCTTT.

The CDR3 loop is CASSASRAGGWHEQFF. CDR3 nucleotide sequence: TGTGCCAGCAGCGCCTCGCGGGCGGGAGGGTGGCATGAGCAGTTCTTC. The chain employs TRBV7-3 and TRBJ2-1; 9 nucleotides align to TRBD2. Germline-derived CDR1 and CDR2 are SGHTA and FQGTGA. J lost 8 bases, V lost 5 bases, and 13 bases had no gene match. The CDR3 contains 16 residues.

This clone has just one count. The CDR3, as DNA: TGTGCCAGCAGCGTAGAACTAGCGGGAGAGTTGGGGACCGGGGAGCTGTTTTTT. It specifies CASSVELAGELGTGELFF. The V call is TRBV9, the J call TRBJ2-2; 11 bases fit TRBD2. CDR1 and CDR2 (germline): SGDLS, YYNGEE. Losses at the gene ends were 0 bases for V and 5 bases for J; bases not matched to a gene: 9. The CDR3 contains 18 residues.